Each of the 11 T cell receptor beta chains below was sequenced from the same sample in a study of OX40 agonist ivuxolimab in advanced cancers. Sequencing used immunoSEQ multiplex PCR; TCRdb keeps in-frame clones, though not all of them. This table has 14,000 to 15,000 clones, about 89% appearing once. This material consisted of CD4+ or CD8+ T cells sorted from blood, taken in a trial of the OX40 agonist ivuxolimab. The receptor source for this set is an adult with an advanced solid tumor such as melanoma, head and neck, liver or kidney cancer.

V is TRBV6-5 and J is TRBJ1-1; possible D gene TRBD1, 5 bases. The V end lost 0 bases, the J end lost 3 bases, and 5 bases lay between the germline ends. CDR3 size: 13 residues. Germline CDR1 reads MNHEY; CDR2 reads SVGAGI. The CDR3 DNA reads TGTGCCAGCAGTTACTCCAGGGACACTGAAGCTTTCTTT. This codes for CASSYSRDTEAFF.

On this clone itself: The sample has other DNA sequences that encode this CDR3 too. The CDR3 spells CASSLSGSSYEQYF. CDR3 nucleotides: TGTGCCAGCAGCTTATCAGGATCTTCCTACGAGCAGTACTTC. The chain recombines TRBV11-2 with TRBJ2-7; no clear D. The length of the CDR3 is 14 residues. CDR1 and CDR2 from the germline V gene are SGHAT and FQNNGV. V gave up 2 bases and J gave up 1 base, with 9 bases separating them. Using reference TRBV11-2 and TRBJ2-7 for the parts outside the CDR3, the full variable domain is EAGVAQSPRYKIIEKRQSVAFWCNPISGHATLYWYQQILGQGPKLLIQFQNNGVVDDSQLPKDRFSAERLKGVDSTLKIQPAKLEDSAVYLCASSLSGSSYEQYFGPGTRLTVT.

The CDR3 sequence is CASEIRPSTDTQYF. The DNA of the CDR3 is TGTGCTAGTGAGATTAGACCGAGCACAGATACGCAGTATTTT. This chain links TRBV12-5 with TRBJ2-3, with D uncertain. The CDR3 totals 14 residues. Germline values: CDR1 LGHNT, CDR2 FRNRAP. V lost 7 bases to trimming and J lost 0 bases, with 11 bases between them.

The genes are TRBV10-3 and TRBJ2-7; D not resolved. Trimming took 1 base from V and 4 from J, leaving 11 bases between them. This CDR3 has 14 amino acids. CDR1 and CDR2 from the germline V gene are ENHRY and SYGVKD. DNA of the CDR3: TGTGCCATCAGTGAGTTGGCCAACCATTACGAGCAGTACTTC. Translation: CAISELANHYEQYF.

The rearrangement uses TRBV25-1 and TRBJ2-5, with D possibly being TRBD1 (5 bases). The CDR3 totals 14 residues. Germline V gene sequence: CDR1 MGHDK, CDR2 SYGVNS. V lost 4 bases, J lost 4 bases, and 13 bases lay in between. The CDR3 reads CASSASWQGETQYF. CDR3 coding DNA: TGTGCCAGCAGTGCATCGTGGCAGGGAGAGACCCAGTACTTC.

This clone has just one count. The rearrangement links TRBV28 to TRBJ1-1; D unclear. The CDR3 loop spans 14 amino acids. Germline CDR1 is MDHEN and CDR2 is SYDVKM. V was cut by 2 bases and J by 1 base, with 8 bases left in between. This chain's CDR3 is CASSLRTGNTEAFF. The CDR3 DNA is TGTGCCAGCAGTTTAAGGACGGGGAACACTGAAGCTTTCTTT.

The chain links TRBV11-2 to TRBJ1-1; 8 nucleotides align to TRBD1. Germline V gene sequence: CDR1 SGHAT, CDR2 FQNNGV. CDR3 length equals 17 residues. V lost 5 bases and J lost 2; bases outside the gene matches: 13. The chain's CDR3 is CASSTTGGAIGNTEAFF. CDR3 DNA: TGTGCCAGCAGCACCACAGGGGGAGCAATAGGAAACACTGAAGCTTTCTTT.

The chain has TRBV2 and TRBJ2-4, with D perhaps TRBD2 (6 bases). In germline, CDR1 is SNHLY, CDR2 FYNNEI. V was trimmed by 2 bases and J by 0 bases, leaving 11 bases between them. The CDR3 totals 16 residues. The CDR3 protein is CASSERQGLAKNIQYF. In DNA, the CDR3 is TGTGCCAGCAGTGAACGGCAGGGACTAGCCAAAAACATTCAGTACTTC.

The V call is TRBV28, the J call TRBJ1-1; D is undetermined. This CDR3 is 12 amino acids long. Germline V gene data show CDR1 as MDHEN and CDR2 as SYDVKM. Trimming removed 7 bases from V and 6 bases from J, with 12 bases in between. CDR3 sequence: CASTLSISEAFF. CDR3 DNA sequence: TGTGCCAGCACCTTATCCATTTCTGAAGCTTTCTTT.

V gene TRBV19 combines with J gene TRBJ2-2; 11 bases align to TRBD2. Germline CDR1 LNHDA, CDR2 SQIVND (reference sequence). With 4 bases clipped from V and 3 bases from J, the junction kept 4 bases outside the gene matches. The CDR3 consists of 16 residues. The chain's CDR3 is CASSNLAGGYTGELFF. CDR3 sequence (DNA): TGTGCCAGTAGTAACCTAGCGGGAGGCTACACCGGGGAGCTGTTTTTT.

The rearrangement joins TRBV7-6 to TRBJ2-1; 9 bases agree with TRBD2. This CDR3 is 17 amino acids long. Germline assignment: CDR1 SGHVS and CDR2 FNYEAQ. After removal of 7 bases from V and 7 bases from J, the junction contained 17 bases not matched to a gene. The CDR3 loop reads CASTWGIAGEMGNEQFF. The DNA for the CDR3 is TGTGCCAGCACATGGGGGATAGCGGGAGAAATGGGAAATGAGCAGTTCTTC.